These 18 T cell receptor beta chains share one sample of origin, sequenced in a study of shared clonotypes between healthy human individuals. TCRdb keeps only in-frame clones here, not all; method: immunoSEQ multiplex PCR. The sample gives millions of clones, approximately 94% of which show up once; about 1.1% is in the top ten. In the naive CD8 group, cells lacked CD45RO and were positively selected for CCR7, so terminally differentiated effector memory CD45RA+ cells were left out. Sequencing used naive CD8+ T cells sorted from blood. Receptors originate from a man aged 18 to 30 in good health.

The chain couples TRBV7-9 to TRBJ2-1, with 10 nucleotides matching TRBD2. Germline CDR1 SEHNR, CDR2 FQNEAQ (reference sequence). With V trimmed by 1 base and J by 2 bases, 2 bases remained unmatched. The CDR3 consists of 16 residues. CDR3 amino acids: CASSLVGTSAYNEQFF. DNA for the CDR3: TGTGCCAGCAGCTTAGTGGGGACTAGCGCCTACAATGAGCAGTTCTTC. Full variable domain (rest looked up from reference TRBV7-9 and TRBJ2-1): DTGVSQNPRHKITKRGQNVTFRCDPISEHNRLYWYRQTLGQGPEFLTYFQNEAQLEKSRLLSDRFSAERPKGSFSTLEIQRTEQGDSAMYLCASSLVGTSAYNEQFFGPGTRLTVL.

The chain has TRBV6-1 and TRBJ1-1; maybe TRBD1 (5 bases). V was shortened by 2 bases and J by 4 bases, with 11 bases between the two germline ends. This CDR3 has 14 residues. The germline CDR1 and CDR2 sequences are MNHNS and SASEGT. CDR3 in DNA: TGTGCCAGCAGTGAAAGGAGGGGTCTCACTGAAGCTTTCTTT. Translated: CASSERRGLTEAFF.

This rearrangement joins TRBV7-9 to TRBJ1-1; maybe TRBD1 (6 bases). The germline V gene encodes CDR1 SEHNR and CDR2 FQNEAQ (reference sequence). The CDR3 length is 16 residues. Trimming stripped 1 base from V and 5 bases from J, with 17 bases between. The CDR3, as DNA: TGTGCCAGCAGCTTAGACCTGGGGGGCGCCCGAACTGAAGCTTTCTTT. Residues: CASSLDLGGARTEAFF.

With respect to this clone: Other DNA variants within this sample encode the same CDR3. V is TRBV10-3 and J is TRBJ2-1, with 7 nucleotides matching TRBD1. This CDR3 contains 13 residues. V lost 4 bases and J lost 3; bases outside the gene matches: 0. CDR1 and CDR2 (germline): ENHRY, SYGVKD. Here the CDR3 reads CAISGDSYNEQFF. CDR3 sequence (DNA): TGTGCCATCAGTGGGGACAGCTACAATGAGCAGTTCTTC.

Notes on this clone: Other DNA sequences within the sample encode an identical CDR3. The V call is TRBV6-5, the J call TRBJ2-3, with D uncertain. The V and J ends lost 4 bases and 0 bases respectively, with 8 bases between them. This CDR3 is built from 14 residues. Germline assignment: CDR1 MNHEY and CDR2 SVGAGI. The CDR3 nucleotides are TGTGCCAGCAGTTCCGATCGGAGCACAGATACGCAGTATTTT. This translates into CASSSDRSTDTQYF.

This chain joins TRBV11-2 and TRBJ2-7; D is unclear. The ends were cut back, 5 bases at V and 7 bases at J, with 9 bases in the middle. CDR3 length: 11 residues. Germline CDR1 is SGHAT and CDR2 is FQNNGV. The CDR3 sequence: CASSPDREQYF. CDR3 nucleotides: TGTGCCAGCAGCCCGGACCGTGAGCAGTACTTC.

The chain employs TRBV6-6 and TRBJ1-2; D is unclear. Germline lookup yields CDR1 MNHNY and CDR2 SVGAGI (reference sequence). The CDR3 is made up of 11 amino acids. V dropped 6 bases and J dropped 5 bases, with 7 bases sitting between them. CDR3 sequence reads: CASRSGYGYTF. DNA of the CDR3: TGTGCCAGCAGGTCCGGATATGGCTACACCTTC.

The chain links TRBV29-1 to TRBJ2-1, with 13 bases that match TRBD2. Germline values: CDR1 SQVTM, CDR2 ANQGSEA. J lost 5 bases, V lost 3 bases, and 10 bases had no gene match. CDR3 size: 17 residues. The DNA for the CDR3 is TGCAGCGTTGACGGACTAGCGGGGGCCTTTATGGACAATGAGCAGTTCTTC. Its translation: CSVDGLAGAFMDNEQFF.

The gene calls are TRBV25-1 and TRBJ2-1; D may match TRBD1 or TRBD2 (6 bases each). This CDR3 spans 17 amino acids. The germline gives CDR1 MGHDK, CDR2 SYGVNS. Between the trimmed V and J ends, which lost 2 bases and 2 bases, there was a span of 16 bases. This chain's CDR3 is CASSEIGGGPPYNEQFF. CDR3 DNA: TGTGCCAGCAGTGAAATAGGTGGGGGGCCACCCTACAATGAGCAGTTCTTC.

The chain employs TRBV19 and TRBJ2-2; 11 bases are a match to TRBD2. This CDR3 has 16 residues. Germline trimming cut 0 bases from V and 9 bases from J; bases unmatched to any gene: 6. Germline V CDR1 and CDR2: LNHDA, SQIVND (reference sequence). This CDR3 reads CASSIDGASGRRELFF. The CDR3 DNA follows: TGTGCCAGTAGTATAGATGGGGCTAGCGGGAGGCGGGAGCTGTTTTTT.

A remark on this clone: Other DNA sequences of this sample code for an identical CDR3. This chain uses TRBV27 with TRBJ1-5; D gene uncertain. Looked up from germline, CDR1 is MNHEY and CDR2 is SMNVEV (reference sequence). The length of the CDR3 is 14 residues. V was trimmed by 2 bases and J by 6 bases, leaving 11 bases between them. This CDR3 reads CASSLAGGGQPQHF. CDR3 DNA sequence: TGTGCCAGCAGTTTAGCGGGTGGTGGTCAGCCCCAGCATTTT.

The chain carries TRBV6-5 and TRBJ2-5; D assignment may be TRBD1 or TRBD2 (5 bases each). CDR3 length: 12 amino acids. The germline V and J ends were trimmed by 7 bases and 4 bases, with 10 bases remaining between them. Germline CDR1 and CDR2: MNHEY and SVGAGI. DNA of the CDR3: TGTGCCAGCATGGGGGAGCGAGAGACCCAGTACTTC. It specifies CASMGERETQYF.

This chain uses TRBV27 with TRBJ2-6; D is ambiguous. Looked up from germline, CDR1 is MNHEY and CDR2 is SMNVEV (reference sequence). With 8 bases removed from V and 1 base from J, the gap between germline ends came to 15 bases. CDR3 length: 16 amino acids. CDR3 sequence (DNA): TGTGCCAGCGGTGAAGGTGCAGTTTCTGGGGCCAACGTCCTGACTTTC. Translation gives CASGEGAVSGANVLTF.

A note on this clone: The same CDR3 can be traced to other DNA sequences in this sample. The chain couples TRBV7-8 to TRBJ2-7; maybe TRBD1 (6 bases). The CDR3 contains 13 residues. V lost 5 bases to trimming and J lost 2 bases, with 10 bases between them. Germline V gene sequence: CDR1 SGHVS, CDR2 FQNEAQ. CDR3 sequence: CASSLRGAYEQYF. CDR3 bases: TGTGCCAGCAGCCTCAGGGGCGCCTACGAGCAGTACTTC.

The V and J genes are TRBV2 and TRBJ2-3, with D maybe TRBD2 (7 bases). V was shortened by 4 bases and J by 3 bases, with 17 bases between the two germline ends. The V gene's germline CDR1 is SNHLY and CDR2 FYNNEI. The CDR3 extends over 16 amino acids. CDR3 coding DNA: TGTGCCAGCAGTGGTACTCCCGAGGGGGGGACAGATACGCAGTATTTT. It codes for CASSGTPEGGTDTQYF.

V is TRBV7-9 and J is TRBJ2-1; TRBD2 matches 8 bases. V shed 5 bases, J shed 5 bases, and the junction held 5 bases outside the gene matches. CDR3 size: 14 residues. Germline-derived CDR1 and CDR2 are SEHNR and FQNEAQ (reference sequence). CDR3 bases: TGTGCCAGCAGCCGCCCACTAGCGGACAATGAGCAGTTCTTC. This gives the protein CASSRPLADNEQFF.

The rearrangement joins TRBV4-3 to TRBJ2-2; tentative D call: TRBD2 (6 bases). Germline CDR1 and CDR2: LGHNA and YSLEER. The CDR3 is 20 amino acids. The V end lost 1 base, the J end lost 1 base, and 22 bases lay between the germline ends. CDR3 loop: CASSQAGPPLLAENTGELFF. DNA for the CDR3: TGCGCCAGCAGCCAAGCGGGTCCACCACTACTAGCAGAGAACACCGGGGAGCTGTTTTTT.

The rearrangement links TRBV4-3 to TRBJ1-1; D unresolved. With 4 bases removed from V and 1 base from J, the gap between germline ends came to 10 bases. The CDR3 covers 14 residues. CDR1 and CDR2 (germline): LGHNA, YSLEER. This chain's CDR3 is CASSLDEENTEAFF. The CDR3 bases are TGCGCCAGCAGCCTGGACGAGGAGAACACTGAAGCTTTCTTT.